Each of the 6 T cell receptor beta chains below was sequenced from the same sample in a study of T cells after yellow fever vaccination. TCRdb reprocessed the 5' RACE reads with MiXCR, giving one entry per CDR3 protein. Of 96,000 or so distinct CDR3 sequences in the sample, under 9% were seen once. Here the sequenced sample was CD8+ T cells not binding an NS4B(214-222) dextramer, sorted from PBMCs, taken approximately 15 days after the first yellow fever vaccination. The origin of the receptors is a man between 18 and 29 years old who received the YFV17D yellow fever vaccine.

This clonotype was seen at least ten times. This CDR3 reads CSVEDGQGNGELFF. CDR3 DNA: TGCAGCGTTGAAGACGGACAGGGGAACGGGGAGCTGTTTTTT. V is TRBV29-1 and J is TRBJ2-2; 9 bases match TRBD1. The germline V gene encodes CDR1 SQVTM and CDR2 ANQGSEA. Trimming at V came to 0 bases and at J to 7 bases, leaving 3 bases not matched to a gene. This CDR3 is 14 amino acids long.

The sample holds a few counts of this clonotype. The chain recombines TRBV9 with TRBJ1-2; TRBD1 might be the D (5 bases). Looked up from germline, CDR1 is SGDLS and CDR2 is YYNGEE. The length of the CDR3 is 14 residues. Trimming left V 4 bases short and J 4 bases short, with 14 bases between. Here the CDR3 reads CASSPRESSYGYTF. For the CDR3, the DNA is TGTGCCAGCAGCCCCAGGGAGTCCTCCTATGGCTACACCTTC.

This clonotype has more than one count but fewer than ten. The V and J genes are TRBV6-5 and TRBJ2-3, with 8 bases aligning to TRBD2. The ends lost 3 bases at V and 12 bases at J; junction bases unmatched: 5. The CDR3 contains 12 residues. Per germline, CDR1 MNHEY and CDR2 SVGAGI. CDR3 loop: CASSYAGGPQYF. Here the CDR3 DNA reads TGTGCCAGCAGTTATGCGGGGGGCCCCCAGTATTTT.

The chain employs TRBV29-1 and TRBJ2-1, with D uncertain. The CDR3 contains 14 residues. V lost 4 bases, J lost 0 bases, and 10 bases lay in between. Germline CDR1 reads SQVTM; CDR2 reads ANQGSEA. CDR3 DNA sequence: TGCAGCGTTGTTTCGGTCCGCTCCTACAATGAGCAGTTCTTC. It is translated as CSVVSVRSYNEQFF.

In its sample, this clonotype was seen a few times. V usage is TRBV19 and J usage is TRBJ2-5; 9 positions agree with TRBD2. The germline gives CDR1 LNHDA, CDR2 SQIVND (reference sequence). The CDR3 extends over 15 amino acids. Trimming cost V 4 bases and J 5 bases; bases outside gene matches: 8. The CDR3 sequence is CASSRRGGAPETQYF. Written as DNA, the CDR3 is TGTGCCAGTAGTAGGCGCGGGGGGGCACCGGAGACCCAGTACTTC.

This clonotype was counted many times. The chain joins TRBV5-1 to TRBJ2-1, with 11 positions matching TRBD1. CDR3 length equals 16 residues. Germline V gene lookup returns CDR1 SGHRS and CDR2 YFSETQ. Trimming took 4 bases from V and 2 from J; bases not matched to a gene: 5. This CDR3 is CASSIGTGGAYNEQFF. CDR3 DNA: TGCGCCAGCAGCATTGGGACAGGGGGAGCCTACAATGAGCAGTTCTTC.